This TCR beta chain was identified in a study of T cell responses to AZD1222 COVID-19 vaccine listed by TCRdb under 2021. Concerning the study at large: TCR sequencing was performed for roughly 240 trial participants, of whom approximately 200 were given two doses of AZD1222 and around 25 were given two doses of MenACWY control vaccine. Trial participants were enrolled by age into 18-55, 56-69 and 70-plus year subgroups, with roughly 150, 30 and 60 TCR-sequenced participants respectively.

The CDR3 regions of human TCRbeta chains were analyzed by immunosequencing. Per the original workflow: TCRs in the repertoires were compared against a reference library of SARS-CoV-2-specific TCRs that had been generated with the MIRA antigen-specificity platform. Breadth was defined as the fraction of unique TCRs that were SARS-CoV-2-associated, and depth was defined as the fraction of total T cells that were SARS-CoV-2-associated. Each spike-specific TCR was assigned to its reactive spike region and to a CD4 or CD8 class using the MIRA data. Log10-transformed breadth and depth values were compared by one-way ANOVA with Sidak's multiple comparisons tests. TCRdb stores this immuneACCESS table with in-frame sequences only. Part of the clones is absent; in the studies checked, under half of the shortfall reflects unresolved V genes, and no reason is known for the rest. The DNA was the basis for D and trimming; V, J and clone size are from that table. The sample has about 100,000 clones on record, about 90% of them singletons. The ten largest account for around 4.4% of the sample.

The sample's time point label is to be understood as: baseline before first vaccination. Taken with the paper, the label for treatment or condition translates to: meningococcal conjugate vaccine given as trial control. Vaccinee samples came from UK trials COV001 and COV002, including a single-blind randomized controlled phase 2/3 trial of AZD1222 (ChAdOx1 nCoV-19) in healthy adults. For TCRbeta chain sequencing, PBMC samples from trial participants were taken at day 0 and at day 28 after the second dose. Notes on this clone: It lacks a known antigen. No clone much larger than this one lies a single base away; base qualities are absent.

The full study reports these points: Vaccine-associated CD4 TCRs spanned the whole spike protein, with dominant responses in regions 160-218 and 743-854. After two AZD1222 doses, both the breadth and the depth of spike-specific TCRs were significantly higher than at day 0 and than in MenACWY recipients. Conclusions about previously exposed vaccinees are limited because only six or seven AZD1222 recipients were SARS-CoV-2 seropositive at baseline. Participants were mostly white British and included more females than males, and it was suggested by the authors that clonal diversity may have been underestimated. No day 14 peak-response samples were available, so repertoires were characterized only after the peak T cell response. Nearly half of unique spike-specific TCRs reportedly recognized epitopes outside regions mutated in the B.1.351 and B.1.1.7 variants. In the small 56-69-year group, the increase in depth fell short of significance, most likely because of low power.

CDR1 and CDR2, looked up from the germline V gene, are MRHNA and SNTAGT. The CDR3 goes from the cysteine to the phenylalanine over 14 residues. Just CDR3 DNA is preserved here, 42 bases in frame from base 1. V is clipped by 8 bases and J by 7 bases, and the sequence between their germline boundaries is 18 bases long. This sequence uses TRBV6-4 and TRBJ2-1, with the D gene call left open. The origin of this receptor is an adult in good health. This specimen consisted of peripheral blood, obtained on day 0 of MenACWY control vaccination. The CDR3 loop reads CASRPKVDANEQFF. The sequenced DNA is TGTGCCAGCCGCCCCAAGGTCGACGCGAATGAGCAGTTCTTC.